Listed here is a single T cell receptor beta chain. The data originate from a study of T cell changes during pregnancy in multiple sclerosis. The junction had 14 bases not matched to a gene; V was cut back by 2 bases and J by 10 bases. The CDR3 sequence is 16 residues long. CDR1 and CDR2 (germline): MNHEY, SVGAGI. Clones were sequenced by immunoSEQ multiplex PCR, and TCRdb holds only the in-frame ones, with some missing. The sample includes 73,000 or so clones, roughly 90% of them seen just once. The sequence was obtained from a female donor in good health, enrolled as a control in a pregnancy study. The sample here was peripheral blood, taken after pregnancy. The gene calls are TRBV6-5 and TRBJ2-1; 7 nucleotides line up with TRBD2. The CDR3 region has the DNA TGTGCCAGCAGTTACCCCGTGGGCGGGAGTTTTGGGGAGCAGTTCTTC. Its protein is CASSYPVGGSFGEQFF.